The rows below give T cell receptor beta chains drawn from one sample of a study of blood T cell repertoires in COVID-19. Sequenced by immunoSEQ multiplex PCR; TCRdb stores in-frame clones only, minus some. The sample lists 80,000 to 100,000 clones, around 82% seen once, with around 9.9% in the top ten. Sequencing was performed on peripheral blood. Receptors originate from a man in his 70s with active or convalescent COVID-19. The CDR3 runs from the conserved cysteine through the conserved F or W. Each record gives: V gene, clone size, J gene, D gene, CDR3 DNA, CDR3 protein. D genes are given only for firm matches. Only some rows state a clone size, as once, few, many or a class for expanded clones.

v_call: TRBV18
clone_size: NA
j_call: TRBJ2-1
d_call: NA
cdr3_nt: TGTGCCAGCTCACCGGGGGGCAATGAGCAGTTCTTC
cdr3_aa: CASSPGGNEQFF

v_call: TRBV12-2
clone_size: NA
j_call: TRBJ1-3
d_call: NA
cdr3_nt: TGTGCAAGTCGCACGGGGGGGCAGGATCCTGGAAACACCATATATTTT
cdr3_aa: CASRTGGQDPGNTIYF

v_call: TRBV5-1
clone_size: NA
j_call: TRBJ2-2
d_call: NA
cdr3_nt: TGCGCCAGCAGCATCCGGGACACATCGAACACCGGGGAGCTGTTTTTT
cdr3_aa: CASSIRDTSNTGELFF

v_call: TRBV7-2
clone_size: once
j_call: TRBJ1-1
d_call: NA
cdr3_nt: TGTGCCAGCAGCTTAGCGCGGGGCGGGGGTGAAGCTTTCTTT
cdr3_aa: CASSLARGGGEAFF

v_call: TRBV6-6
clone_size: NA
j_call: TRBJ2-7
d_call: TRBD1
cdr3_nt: TGTGCCAGCACCCTAACAGGGGCCCCCTACGAGCTGTACTTC
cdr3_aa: CASTLTGAPYELYF

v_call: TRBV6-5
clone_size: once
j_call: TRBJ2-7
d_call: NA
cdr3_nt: TGTGCCAGCAGGACAAACTTTCCCTACGAGCAGTACTTC
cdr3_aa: CASRTNFPYEQYF

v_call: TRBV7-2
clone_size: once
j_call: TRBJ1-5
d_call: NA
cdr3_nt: TGTGCCAGCAGCTTACAGGATCGGAATCAGCCCCAGCATTTT
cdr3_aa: CASSLQDRNQPQHF

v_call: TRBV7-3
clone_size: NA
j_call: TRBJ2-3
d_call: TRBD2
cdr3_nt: TGTGCCAGCAGCCCCCAGATCTCTAGCGGGGGGGCCTCCGATACGCAGTATTTT
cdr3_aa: CASSPQISSGGASDTQYF

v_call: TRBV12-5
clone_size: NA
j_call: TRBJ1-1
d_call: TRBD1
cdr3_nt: TGTGCTAGTGGTCTAGAAGGGGGCTCGGTCACTGAAGCTTTCTTT
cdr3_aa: CASGLEGGSVTEAFF

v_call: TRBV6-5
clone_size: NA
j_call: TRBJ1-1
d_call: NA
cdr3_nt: TGTGCCAGCAGTTACTCGAAAGGGGCTGAAGCTTTCTTT
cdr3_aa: CASSYSKGAEAFF

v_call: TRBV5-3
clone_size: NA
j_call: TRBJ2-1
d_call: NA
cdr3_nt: TGTGCCAGAAGCTTAAGGGAGGATGAGCAGTTCTTC
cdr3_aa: CARSLREDEQFF